The rows below give T cell receptor beta chains drawn from one sample of a study of T cell changes during pregnancy in multiple sclerosis. Here immunoSEQ multiplex PCR was the method, and the copy in TCRdb shows in-frame clones only, minus some. The repertoire includes fewer than 50,000 clones, 94% of them detected once, and 5.5% sits in the top ten. This sample comprised CD8+ T cells from peripheral blood mononuclear cells, obtained before pregnancy. These receptors all stem from a female donor with multiple sclerosis, enrolled in a pregnancy study. The CDR3 runs from the conserved cysteine through the conserved F or W. A D gene is named only where the DNA matches it firmly.

V	J	D	CDR3	DNA
TRBV7-2	TRBJ2-5	-	CASSLPSMAETQYF	TGTGCCAGCAGCTTACCGTCGATGGCAGAGACCCAGTACTTC
TRBV9	TRBJ2-1	TRBD2	CASSLSGSSYNEQFF	TGTGCCAGCAGCTTGAGCGGGAGTTCCTACAATGAGCAGTTCTTC
TRBV29-1	TRBJ2-1	-	CSVVGPLGLGASEQFF	TGCAGCGTTGTGGGGCCTCTAGGGTTAGGGGCGTCTGAGCAGTTCTTC
TRBV28	TRBJ1-5	-	CASTSTGVSNQPQHF	TGTGCCAGCACCTCCACGGGGGTGTCAAATCAGCCCCAGCATTTT
TRBV6-1	TRBJ1-1	TRBD1	CAGRQGIYSNTEAFF	TGTGCCGGCCGACAGGGAATTTACTCGAACACTGAAGCTTTCTTT
TRBV11-3	TRBJ2-1	TRBD1	CASASGQGVDNEQFF	TGTGCCAGCGCGTCGGGGCAGGGGGTCGACAATGAGCAGTTCTTC
TRBV5-1	TRBJ2-7	TRBD1	CASSFEGAAEQYF	TGCGCCAGCAGCTTCGAGGGGGCGGCCGAGCAGTACTTC
TRBV5-6	TRBJ2-7	TRBD2	CASSWGTSGYEQYF	TGTGCCAGCAGCTGGGGGACTAGCGGGTACGAGCAGTACTTC
TRBV20-1	TRBJ2-1	-	CSARGMAEQFF	TGCAGTGCTCGGGGGATGGCTGAGCAGTTCTTC
TRBV20-1	TRBJ2-1	-	CSARSGLEQFF	TGCAGTGCTAGATCGGGACTTGAGCAGTTCTTC
TRBV11-2	TRBJ2-2	TRBD2	CASSRLAGGPKRTGELFF	TGTGCCAGCAGCCGACTAGCGGGAGGGCCGAAACGAACCGGGGAGCTGTTTTTT